These T cell receptor beta chains were read from a single sample in a study of early T cells in non-severe SARS-CoV-2 infection. Via MiXCR, TCRdb re-called the 5' RACE reads, giving one row per CDR3 protein. This sample has about 84,000 distinct CDR3 sequences, with about 12% found just once. The sequencing input was whole blood. The receptor set was obtained from an adult who was a healthcare worker with PCR-confirmed SARS-CoV-2 infection or an uninfected control (not recorded which). The CDR3 runs from the conserved cysteine through the conserved F or W. Each record gives: J gene, D gene, V gene, clone size, CDR3 DNA, CDR3 protein. The D gene is left open where the match is weak. Not all rows give a size; the values are once, few, many and, for expanded clones, a class.

j_call: TRBJ2-7
d_call: -
v_call: TRBV5-1
clone_size: few
cdr3_nt: TGCGCCAGCAGCTTGTTACAGGGAGGGAACGAGCAGTACTTC
cdr3_aa: CASSLLQGGNEQYF

j_call: TRBJ2-1
d_call: TRBD2
v_call: TRBV12-3/TRBV12-4
clone_size: -
cdr3_nt: TGTGCCAGCCTCATACTCGGCGGGAGGGCCGCAAATGAGCAGTTCTTC
cdr3_aa: CASLILGGRAANEQFF

j_call: TRBJ1-1
d_call: -
v_call: TRBV6-5
clone_size: -
cdr3_nt: TGTGCCAGCAGTTCCGCGGGGCCGGGTCTCACTGAAGCTTTCTTT
cdr3_aa: CASSSAGPGLTEAFF

j_call: TRBJ2-7
d_call: -
v_call: TRBV11-2
clone_size: -
cdr3_nt: TGTGCCAGCAGCTTAGGGATAGACAGATTCTACGAGCAGTACTTC
cdr3_aa: CASSLGIDRFYEQYF

j_call: TRBJ2-6
d_call: TRBD1
v_call: TRBV29-1
clone_size: -
cdr3_nt: TGCAGCGTTACCGGATGGGACAGTTCATCTGGGGCCAACGTCCTGACTTTC
cdr3_aa: CSVTGWDSSSGANVLTF

j_call: TRBJ1-5
d_call: TRBD1
v_call: TRBV7-9
clone_size: few
cdr3_nt: TGTGCCAGCAGTGCGACAGGGTCGGACAATCAGCCCCAGCATTTT
cdr3_aa: CASSATGSDNQPQHF

j_call: TRBJ2-7
d_call: -
v_call: TRBV21-1
clone_size: -
cdr3_nt: TGTGCCAGCAGCAAAACATCCGGGACTAGCGGTTGCCCGAACCTCTACGAGCAGTACTTC
cdr3_aa: CASSKTSGTSGCPNLYEQYF

j_call: TRBJ2-1
d_call: -
v_call: TRBV7-2
clone_size: few
cdr3_nt: TGTGCCAGCACCTTCGGGGGGCTAGCGGCATACAATGAGCAGTTCTTC
cdr3_aa: CASTFGGLAAYNEQFF

j_call: TRBJ2-4
d_call: -
v_call: TRBV12-3/TRBV12-4
clone_size: -
cdr3_nt: TGTGCCAGCAGTTTGCTTACGGGACCCAAAAACATTCAGTACTTC
cdr3_aa: CASSLLTGPKNIQYF

j_call: TRBJ2-1
d_call: TRBD2
v_call: TRBV20-1
clone_size: -
cdr3_nt: TGCAGTGCTACTGGACTAGCGGGCTACAATGAGCAGTTCTTC
cdr3_aa: CSATGLAGYNEQFF

j_call: TRBJ1-2
d_call: TRBD1
v_call: TRBV14
clone_size: few
cdr3_nt: TGTGCCAGCAGCCGGGGACAGGGGGCGTTCAATGGCTACACCTTC
cdr3_aa: CASSRGQGAFNGYTF

j_call: TRBJ2-3
d_call: -
v_call: TRBV11-3
clone_size: few
cdr3_nt: TGTGCCAGCAGGTCCATCCGGGACTTTTGGTATTTT
cdr3_aa: CASRSIRDFWYF

j_call: TRBJ1-1
d_call: -
v_call: TRBV12-3/TRBV12-4
clone_size: many
cdr3_nt: TGTGCCAGCAGAGCGGAGTATGGGAGGGCTGAAGCTTTCTTT
cdr3_aa: CASRAEYGRAEAFF

j_call: TRBJ2-1
d_call: -
v_call: TRBV27
clone_size: -
cdr3_nt: TGTGCCAGCAGTTTATCGGCGCGCCGAGGAAGTGAGCAGTTCTTC
cdr3_aa: CASSLSARRGSEQFF

j_call: TRBJ1-1
d_call: -
v_call: TRBV29-1
clone_size: many
cdr3_nt: TGCAGCGTTGAACGGCGGATGAACACTGAAGCTTTCTTT
cdr3_aa: CSVERRMNTEAFF

j_call: TRBJ1-1
d_call: -
v_call: TRBV10-3
clone_size: many
cdr3_nt: TGTGCCATATCGTCCGGACACTCAGGGCGGCCTGAAGCTTTCTTT
cdr3_aa: CAISSGHSGRPEAFF

j_call: TRBJ2-7
d_call: TRBD2
v_call: TRBV20-1
clone_size: few
cdr3_nt: TGCAGTGCCCACCCCGGGACTAGCGCCTCCTACGAGCAGTACTTC
cdr3_aa: CSAHPGTSASYEQYF

j_call: TRBJ1-5
d_call: -
v_call: TRBV28
clone_size: -
cdr3_nt: TGTGCCAGCGCGGCAGGTAATAGCAATCAGCCCCAGCATTTT
cdr3_aa: CASAAGNSNQPQHF

j_call: TRBJ2-1
d_call: -
v_call: TRBV6-2/TRBV6-3
clone_size: many
cdr3_nt: TGTGCCAGCAGAGACCGCCGAGAGCAGTTCTTC
cdr3_aa: CASRDRREQFF

j_call: TRBJ2-7
d_call: -
v_call: TRBV12-3/TRBV12-4
clone_size: few
cdr3_nt: TGTGCCAGCAGTTTCCGGGACGGTTACGAGCAGTACTTC
cdr3_aa: CASSFRDGYEQYF

j_call: TRBJ1-6
d_call: -
v_call: TRBV20-1
clone_size: -
cdr3_nt: TGCAGTGCCTACCCAGGAAGACATCAAGATTCACCCCTCCACTTT
cdr3_aa: CSAYPGRHQDSPLHF

j_call: TRBJ2-1
d_call: -
v_call: TRBV15
clone_size: many
cdr3_nt: TGTGCCACCAGCGCAAGCCCGTTTGGTGAGCAGTTCTTC
cdr3_aa: CATSASPFGEQFF

j_call: TRBJ2-2
d_call: -
v_call: TRBV7-2
clone_size: -
cdr3_nt: TGTGCCAGCAGCTTAGAGCCGGGGATCGGGGAGCTGTTTTTT
cdr3_aa: CASSLEPGIGELFF

j_call: TRBJ2-7
d_call: -
v_call: TRBV5-1
clone_size: -
cdr3_nt: TGCGCCAGCAGCTTGGGAGGAAACTCCTACGAGCAGTACTTC
cdr3_aa: CASSLGGNSYEQYF

j_call: TRBJ1-2
d_call: -
v_call: TRBV5-1
clone_size: many
cdr3_nt: TGCGCCAGCAGCCTCCGACAGGACCTCTTCTATGGCTACACCTTC
cdr3_aa: CASSLRQDLFYGYTF

j_call: TRBJ2-7
d_call: -
v_call: TRBV3-1
clone_size: many
cdr3_nt: TGTGCCAGCACCGGAGGGCCCGGACGCCGCCACGAGCAGTACTTC
cdr3_aa: CASTGGPGRRHEQYF

j_call: TRBJ2-7
d_call: -
v_call: TRBV11-3
clone_size: -
cdr3_nt: TGTGCCAGCAGCCCTGGACGAGTAGAGCAGTACTTC
cdr3_aa: CASSPGRVEQYF

j_call: TRBJ1-5
d_call: -
v_call: TRBV12-3/TRBV12-4
clone_size: many
cdr3_nt: TGTGCCAGCAGGGACAAGAATCAGCCCCAGCATTTT
cdr3_aa: CASRDKNQPQHF

j_call: TRBJ1-1
d_call: TRBD1
v_call: TRBV20-1
clone_size: -
cdr3_nt: TGCAGTGCTCAGGGACAGGGGGCTATGAACACTGAAGCTTTCTTT
cdr3_aa: CSAQGQGAMNTEAFF

j_call: TRBJ2-1
d_call: TRBD2
v_call: TRBV5-1
clone_size: -
cdr3_nt: TGCGCCAGCAGCTACACTAGCGTCCAGGGTTATGAGCAGTTCTTC
cdr3_aa: CASSYTSVQGYEQFF

j_call: TRBJ1-1
d_call: -
v_call: TRBV21-1
clone_size: -
cdr3_nt: TGTGCCAGCAGCAAAGCGCGTTCAGGCTCGAACACTGAAGCTTTCTTT
cdr3_aa: CASSKARSGSNTEAFF

j_call: TRBJ2-7
d_call: TRBD1
v_call: TRBV29-1
clone_size: many
cdr3_nt: TGCAGCATTAGGGACAGCGCCTACGAGCAGTACTTC
cdr3_aa: CSIRDSAYEQYF

j_call: TRBJ2-1
d_call: -
v_call: TRBV5-4
clone_size: few
cdr3_nt: TGTGCCAGCAGCGGAGGGGGGGAGACCACCTACAATGAGCAGTTCTTC
cdr3_aa: CASSGGGETTYNEQFF

j_call: TRBJ1-2
d_call: -
v_call: TRBV29-1
clone_size: -
cdr3_nt: TGCAGCGTGCCCTCCCCCGACAGGCACTATGGCTACACCTTC
cdr3_aa: CSVPSPDRHYGYTF

j_call: TRBJ2-2
d_call: TRBD2
v_call: TRBV2
clone_size: few
cdr3_nt: TGTGCCAGCAGTTCCGGACTAGCGGTGGGCACCGGGGAGCTGTTTTTT
cdr3_aa: CASSSGLAVGTGELFF

j_call: TRBJ2-1
d_call: TRBD2
v_call: TRBV9
clone_size: many
cdr3_nt: TGTGCCAGCAGCCCGCGACTAGCGGGGGGGCGCGATGAGCAGTTCTTC
cdr3_aa: CASSPRLAGGRDEQFF

j_call: TRBJ2-1
d_call: -
v_call: TRBV24-1
clone_size: -
cdr3_nt: TGTGCCACCAGTGATTTGGGGACTTCCTACAATGAGCAGTTCTTC
cdr3_aa: CATSDLGTSYNEQFF

j_call: TRBJ1-2
d_call: TRBD1
v_call: TRBV20-1
clone_size: -
cdr3_nt: TGCAGTGCTCGGGACAGCTATGGCTACACCTTC
cdr3_aa: CSARDSYGYTF

j_call: TRBJ2-3
d_call: -
v_call: TRBV3-1
clone_size: -
cdr3_nt: TGTGCCAGCAGCCAAGCCGGCAGCACAGATACGCAGTATTTT
cdr3_aa: CASSQAGSTDTQYF

j_call: TRBJ1-6
d_call: -
v_call: TRBV30
clone_size: few
cdr3_nt: TGTGCCTGGAGTGTAAGCGTCGGGATACCCCTCCACTTT
cdr3_aa: CAWSVSVGIPLHF

j_call: TRBJ1-1
d_call: -
v_call: TRBV12-3/TRBV12-4
clone_size: many
cdr3_nt: TGTGCCAGCAGTTCGCCAGGACGGAACACTGAAGCTTTCTTT
cdr3_aa: CASSSPGRNTEAFF

j_call: TRBJ2-1
d_call: TRBD1
v_call: TRBV4-2
clone_size: many
cdr3_nt: TGTGCCAGCAGCCGGGACAGGGGATCCAACAATGAGCAGTTCTTC
cdr3_aa: CASSRDRGSNNEQFF

j_call: TRBJ2-5
d_call: TRBD1
v_call: TRBV12-3/TRBV12-4
clone_size: few
cdr3_nt: TGTGCCAGCAGTTCCAGGGGGATAGAGACCCAGTACTTC
cdr3_aa: CASSSRGIETQYF

j_call: TRBJ2-7
d_call: TRBD1
v_call: TRBV11-3
clone_size: many
cdr3_nt: TGTGCCAGCAGCTTTTCTGGGAAGACAGGGATCGTCTACGAGCAGTACTTC
cdr3_aa: CASSFSGKTGIVYEQYF

j_call: TRBJ2-3
d_call: -
v_call: TRBV5-1
clone_size: -
cdr3_nt: TGCGCCAGCAGCTTGGCTGGGACGCACACAGATACGCAGTATTTT
cdr3_aa: CASSLAGTHTDTQYF

j_call: TRBJ2-6
d_call: TRBD2
v_call: TRBV24-1
clone_size: many
cdr3_nt: TGTGCCACCAGTGCAAGCGGGAGTTCTGGGGCCAACGTCCTGACTTTC
cdr3_aa: CATSASGSSGANVLTF

j_call: TRBJ2-7
d_call: -
v_call: TRBV25-1
clone_size: -
cdr3_nt: TGTGCCAGCAGTGACGGCGTGGCAGCCTTACCCTACGAGCAGTACTTC
cdr3_aa: CASSDGVAALPYEQYF

j_call: TRBJ1-2
d_call: TRBD1
v_call: TRBV9
clone_size: few
cdr3_nt: TGTGCCAGCAGCGTGGCCGGGACAGGGTATGGCTACACCTTC
cdr3_aa: CASSVAGTGYGYTF